This TCR beta chain came from a study of beta chain features in type 1 diabetes. The authors reverse transcribed all of the isolated RNA, so sequencing captured expressed TCRB transcripts. Using immunoSEQ multiplex PCR, the repertoire was profiled, and TCRdb retains in-frame clones only, with some absent. The table shows about 370,000 clones, with roughly 9.8% occurring only once. Findings of the study overall: Among all four CD4+ subsets, Type 1 diabetes patients had TCRB CDR3s that were moderately but significantly shorter.

V lost 4 bases and J lost 8; bases outside the gene matches: 17. The CDR3 contains 17 residues. CDR1 and CDR2 (germline): MDHEN, SYDVKM. Concerning this clone: Its antigen is unidentified.

V is TRBV28 and J is TRBJ2-4; TRBD1 aligns across 7 bases. The source material was central memory CD4+ T cells from blood. The sequence came from a man between 25 and 39 years old with type 1 diabetes. The CDR3 reads CASSSSPGQSFSDIQYF. The CDR3 DNA follows: TGTGCCAGCAGTTCATCACCGGGACAGAGTTTTTCGGACATTCAGTACTTC.